Listed below are T cell receptor beta chains from one sample, sequenced in a study of blood T cell repertoires in COVID-19. The method was immunoSEQ multiplex PCR; TCRdb's version includes in-frame clones alone and lacks a portion of them. The table includes fewer than 300,000 clones, more than 80% detected once. The sample comprised PBMCs or T cells enriched from blood (not recorded which). These receptors all come from a woman in her 30s who had recovered from COVID-19. Both conserved end residues are part of each CDR3. The D gene is left open where the match is weak. Expanded clones are given a class, and other clones once, few, many or no size at all.

-,TRBJ2-7,-,TRBV6-5,CASGRTIYEQYF,TGTGCCAGCGGGCGTACAATCTACGAGCAGTACTTC
-,TRBJ1-2,-,TRBV2,CASRSAGFYGYTF,TGTGCCAGCAGGTCAGCAGGCTTTTATGGCTACACCTTC
-,TRBJ2-5,-,TRBV7-9,CASSGREETQYF,TGTGCCAGCAGCGGCAGGGAAGAGACCCAGTACTTC
-,TRBJ2-1,-,TRBV24-1,CATMGTSREDEQFF,TGTGCCACCATGGGCACTAGCCGGGAAGATGAGCAGTTCTTC
-,TRBJ1-3,-,TRBV11-3,CASSPSVFGTIYF,TGTGCCAGCAGCCCATCAGTGTTTGGCACCATATATTTT
-,TRBJ1-4,-,TRBV18,CASSPPAAEGKLFF,TGTGCCAGCTCACCACCGGCGGCGGAGGGAAAACTGTTTTTT
-,TRBJ1-6,TRBD1,TRBV2,CASSRTGGKSNSPLHF,TGTGCCAGCAGCCGGACAGGGGGCAAAAGTAATTCACCCCTCCACTTT
-,TRBJ1-2,-,TRBV21-1,CAMRAGVNYGYTF,TGTGCCATGCGAGCAGGGGTGAACTATGGCTACACCTTC
-,TRBJ2-1,-,TRBV25-1,CASSEGGYSYNEQFF,TGTGCCAGCAGTGAAGGAGGTTACAGTTACAATGAGCAGTTCTTC
-,TRBJ2-1,TRBD1,TRBV28,CASSLYGQGILNEQFF,TGTGCCAGCAGTTTATATGGACAGGGGATATTGAATGAGCAGTTCTTC
-,TRBJ1-2,-,TRBV30,CAWNRQSIFYGYTF,TGTGCCTGGAACCGACAGTCTATCTTCTATGGCTACACCTTC
-,TRBJ2-5,TRBD2,TRBV5-1,CASSLESGTSLETQYF,TGCGCCAGCAGCTTGGAGTCAGGGACTAGCTTGGAGACCCAGTACTTC
-,TRBJ2-2,-,TRBV23-1,CASTPGLTNTGELFF,TGCGCCAGCACCCCAGGACTTACGAACACCGGGGAGCTGTTTTTT
-,TRBJ2-1,TRBD2,TRBV2,CASSVTSVYNEQFF,TGTGCCAGCAGTGTCACTAGCGTATACAATGAGCAGTTCTTC
-,TRBJ2-5,-,TRBV11-2,CASSLGSAQETQYF,TGTGCCAGCAGCTTAGGTAGCGCCCAAGAGACCCAGTACTTC
-,TRBJ2-7,-,TRBV30,CAWTSGTSYLYEQYF,TGTGCCTGGACCTCCGGGACTTCTTACCTTTACGAGCAGTACTTC
-,TRBJ2-3,TRBD2,TRBV19,CASSFWGRGTSVADTQYF,TGTGCCAGTAGTTTTTGGGGTCGGGGGACTAGCGTGGCAGATACGCAGTATTTT
-,TRBJ1-1,TRBD1,TRBV30,CAWTADRGTEAFF,TGTGCCTGGACCGCGGACAGGGGCACTGAAGCTTTCTTT
once,TRBJ2-5,-,TRBV6-5,CASRDWGGRGETQYF,TGTGCCAGCAGAGACTGGGGGGGGCGCGGGGAGACCCAGTACTTC
-,TRBJ1-2,-,TRBV28,CASSIHLDSIYGYTF,TGTGCCAGCAGCATCCACCTCGACAGCATCTATGGCTACACCTTC
-,TRBJ2-7,TRBD2,TRBV19,CASSIGAGVSSYEQYF,TGTGCCAGTAGTATCGGAGCGGGAGTTAGCTCCTACGAGCAGTACTTC
-,TRBJ1-2,TRBD1,TRBV7-9,CASSLDGTGGSVGYTF,TGTGCCAGCAGCTTAGACGGGACAGGGGGCTCGGTTGGCTACACCTTC
-,TRBJ1-1,-,TRBV30,CAWSAWGGMNTEAFF,TGTGCCTGGAGCGCCTGGGGGGGAATGAACACTGAAGCTTTCTTT
-,TRBJ1-2,TRBD1,TRBV9,CASSPQRGPDGYTF,TGTGCCAGCAGCCCCCAGAGGGGGCCGGATGGCTACACCTTC
-,TRBJ2-1,TRBD2,TRBV28,CASSTQAGGEYNEQFF,TGTGCCAGCAGTACTCAGGCGGGAGGAGAATACAATGAGCAGTTCTTC
-,TRBJ2-3,-,TRBV7-2,CATSQKGPADTQYF,TGTGCCACTTCCCAGAAGGGGCCCGCAGATACGCAGTATTTT
-,TRBJ1-3,TRBD1,TRBV28,CASRQNRGQSGNTIYF,TGTGCCAGCAGACAAAACAGGGGGCAATCTGGAAACACCATATATTTT
-,TRBJ2-7,TRBD2,TRBV4-2,CASSHWTSGDYEQYF,TGTGCCAGCAGCCATTGGACTAGCGGAGACTACGAGCAGTACTTC
-,TRBJ1-1,-,TRBV4-3,CASSKVPTGTEAFF,TGCGCCAGCAGCAAAGTCCCAACGGGGACTGAAGCTTTCTTT
-,TRBJ1-5,-,TRBV21-1,CASSRTSGQGTHSNQPQHF,TGTGCCAGCAGCAGGACTTCGGGACAGGGGACTCATAGCAATCAGCCCCAGCATTTT
-,TRBJ2-1,TRBD1,TRBV7-3,CASSSVDRAYNEQFF,TGTGCCAGCAGCTCCGTGGACAGGGCCTACAATGAGCAGTTCTTC
-,TRBJ1-4,-,TRBV18,CASSPRQGGEKLFF,TGTGCCAGCTCACCACGGCAGGGAGGTGAAAAACTGTTTTTT
-,TRBJ2-1,TRBD2,TRBV9,CASSAWTSSNEQFF,TGTGCCAGCAGCGCTTGGACTAGCTCTAATGAGCAGTTCTTC
-,TRBJ1-5,TRBD1,TRBV9,CASSVGGQGGQPQHF,TGTGCCAGCAGCGTAGGCGGACAGGGCGGACAGCCCCAGCATTTT
-,TRBJ2-7,TRBD1,TRBV28,CASSLPGQGEYEQYF,TGTGCCAGCAGTCTACCGGGACAGGGGGAGTACGAGCAGTACTTC
-,TRBJ1-5,-,TRBV27,CASSFLIGGRGNNQPQHF,TGTGCCAGCAGTTTTCTAATTGGGGGGAGGGGGAACAATCAGCCCCAGCATTTT
-,TRBJ2-2,-,TRBV5-6,CASSLVVLTNTGELFF,TGTGCCAGCAGTTTGGTGGTGCTAACGAACACCGGGGAGCTGTTTTTT
-,TRBJ2-7,-,TRBV30,CAFKQGSYEQYF,TGTGCCTTCAAACAGGGTTCCTACGAGCAGTACTTC
-,TRBJ1-2,-,TRBV5-4,CASSLVGRSGGYTF,TGTGCCAGCAGCTTGGTTGGCCGAAGCGGTGGCTACACCTTC
-,TRBJ2-7,-,TRBV10-3,CAISGAVSYEQYF,TGTGCCATCAGTGGTGCAGTCTCCTACGAGCAGTACTTC